One T cell receptor beta chain is described in this entry. This sample is drawn from a study of tissue T cells after allogeneic stem cell transplantation. This table comes from immunoSEQ multiplex PCR, and its TCRdb copy is limited to in-frame clones, with some not included. The repertoire holds 1,400 or so clones, with roughly 80% as singletons. The CDR3 is made up of 15 amino acids. CDR1 is SGHRS and CDR2 is YFSETQ in the germline V gene. Trimming removed 7 bases at V and 2 bases at J, with 15 bases between. This rearrangement joins TRBV5-1 to TRBJ2-2; perhaps TRBD1 as D (6 bases). The source is an older male patient with steroid-refractory graft-versus-host disease after an allogeneic stem cell transplant. Some T cells here may be from the graft donor. Sequenced material: blood, taken at autopsy. In nucleotides, the CDR3 is TGCGCCAGCGCTACGGGGACAAGTAACACCGGGGAGCTGTTTTTT. Translated: CASATGTSNTGELFF.